This TCR beta chain came from a study of technical replicates of blood from a few donors. The CDR3 sequence is 16 residues long. The germline gives CDR1 SGHNT, CDR2 YYREEE (reference sequence). V lost 4 bases to trimming and J lost 3 bases; unmatched junction nucleotides: 8. The repertoire was sequenced with immunoSEQ multiplex PCR; TCRdb's copy has only in-frame clones and lacks some. The repertoire holds 45,000 to 55,000 clones, roughly 94% seen once, with about 0.22% in the top ten. Specimen: T cells isolated from PBMCs. This sequence joins TRBV5-4 and TRBJ2-3, with TRBD1 matching 10 bases. The sequence came from a human donor in good health. CDR3 coding DNA: TGTGCCAGCAGCCCGCCGGGACAGGGGCTGACAGATACGCAGTATTTT. Translating it yields CASSPPGQGLTDTQYF.